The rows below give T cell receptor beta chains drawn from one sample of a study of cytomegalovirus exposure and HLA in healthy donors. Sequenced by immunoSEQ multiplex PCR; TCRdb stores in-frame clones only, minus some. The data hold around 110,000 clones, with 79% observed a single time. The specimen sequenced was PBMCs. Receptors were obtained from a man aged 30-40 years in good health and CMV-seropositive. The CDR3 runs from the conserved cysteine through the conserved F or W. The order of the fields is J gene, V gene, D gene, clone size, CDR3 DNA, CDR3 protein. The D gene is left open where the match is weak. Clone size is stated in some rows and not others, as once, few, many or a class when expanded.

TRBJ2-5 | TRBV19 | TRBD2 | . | TGTGCCAGTAGTGGGACTAGCGAGTTACAAGAGACCCAGTACTTC | CASSGTSELQETQYF
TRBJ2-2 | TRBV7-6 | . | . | TGTGCCAGCAGCTTAGCTAGCGGAGCCACCGGGGAGCTGTTTTTT | CASSLASGATGELFF
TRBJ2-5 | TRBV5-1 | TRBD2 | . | TGCGCCAGCAATAGCGGGGGACGTTTTGAGACCCAGTACTTC | CASNSGGRFETQYF
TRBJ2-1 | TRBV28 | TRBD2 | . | TGTGCCAGCAGTTTCGTTATCGGACTAGCGGGAGTGGGTGAGCAGTTCTTC | CASSFVIGLAGVGEQFF
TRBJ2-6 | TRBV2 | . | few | TGTGCCAGCAGTGTAAGCTTTGGGGCCAACGTCCTGACTTTC | CASSVSFGANVLTF
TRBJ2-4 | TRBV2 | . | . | TGTGCCAGCAGTGACAGGGGTCAAAACATTCAGTACTTC | CASSDRGQNIQYF
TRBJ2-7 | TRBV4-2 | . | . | TGTGCCAGCAGCCCGACTACCTCTAGCATTAGCTCCTACGAGCAGTACTTC | CASSPTTSSISSYEQYF
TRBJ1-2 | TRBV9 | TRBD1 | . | TGTGCCAGCAGCGCCCAGGGACAGCACTATGGCTACACCTTC | CASSAQGQHYGYTF
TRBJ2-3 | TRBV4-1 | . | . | TGCGCCAGCAGCCGAACAACAGGGAACACAGATACGCAGTATTTT | CASSRTTGNTDTQYF
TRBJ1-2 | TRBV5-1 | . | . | TGCGCCAGCAGCTTGGGAGGTAACTATGGCTACACCTTC | CASSLGGNYGYTF
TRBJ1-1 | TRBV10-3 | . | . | TGTGCCACCACTGGACGGACAGATACCATGAACACTGAAGCTTTCTTT | CATTGRTDTMNTEAFF
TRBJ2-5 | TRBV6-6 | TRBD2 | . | TGTGCCAGCAGTTCCTTCCGCGGCGGGAGAGGGGAGACCCAGTACTTC | CASSSFRGGRGETQYF
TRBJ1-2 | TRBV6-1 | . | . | TGTGCCAGCAGTGAAAACACGGGGGGGGCCTATGGCTACACCTTC | CASSENTGGAYGYTF
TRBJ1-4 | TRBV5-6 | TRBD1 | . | TGTGCCAGCAGCCCGGGACAGGGAAAAACTGTTTTT | CASSPGQGKTVF
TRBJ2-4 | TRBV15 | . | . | TGTGCCACCAGCAGAGATCTGGGGGGAGGATGGAACAGTCAGTACTTC | CATSRDLGGGWNSQYF
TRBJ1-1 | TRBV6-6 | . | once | TGTGCCAGCAGTTACATCAGGGCCCGATGGGGCACTGAAGCTTTCTTT | CASSYIRARWGTEAFF
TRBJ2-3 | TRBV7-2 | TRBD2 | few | TGTGCCAGCAGCTTAGGGACTAGCGGGAGGGCCGTAAATACGCAGTATTTT | CASSLGTSGRAVNTQYF
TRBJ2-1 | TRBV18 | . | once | TGTGCCAGCTCACCACGTAGGGGCGATGAGCAGTTCTTC | CASSPRRGDEQFF
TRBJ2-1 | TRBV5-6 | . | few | TGTGCCAGCAGCTCGGAGCTACACGCTAGGTATGAGCAGTTCTTC | CASSSELHARYEQFF
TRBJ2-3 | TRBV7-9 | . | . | TGTGCCAGCAGCTGGGCGGGGACAGATACGCAGTATTTT | CASSWAGTDTQYF
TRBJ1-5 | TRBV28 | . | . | TGTGCCAGCACTCCCTTCGGGGTGAGCAATCAGCCCCAGCATTTT | CASTPFGVSNQPQHF
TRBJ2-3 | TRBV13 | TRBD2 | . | TGTGCCAGCAGCCACCCGGGACTAGCGGACACAGATACGCAGTATTTT | CASSHPGLADTDTQYF